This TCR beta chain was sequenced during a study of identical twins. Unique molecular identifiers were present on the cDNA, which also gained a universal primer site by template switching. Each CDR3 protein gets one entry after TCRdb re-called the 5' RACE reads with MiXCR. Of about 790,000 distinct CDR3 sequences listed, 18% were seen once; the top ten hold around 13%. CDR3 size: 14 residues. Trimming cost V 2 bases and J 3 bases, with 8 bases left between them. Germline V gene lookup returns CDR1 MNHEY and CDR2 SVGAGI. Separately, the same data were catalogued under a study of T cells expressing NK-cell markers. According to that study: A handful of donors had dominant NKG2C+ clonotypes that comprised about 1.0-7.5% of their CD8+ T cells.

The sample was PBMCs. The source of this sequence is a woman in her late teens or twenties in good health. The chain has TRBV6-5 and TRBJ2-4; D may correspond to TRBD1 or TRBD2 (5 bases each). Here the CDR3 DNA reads TGTGCCAGCAGTTACGGGGGTGGCAAAAACATTCAGTACTTC. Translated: CASSYGGGKNIQYF.